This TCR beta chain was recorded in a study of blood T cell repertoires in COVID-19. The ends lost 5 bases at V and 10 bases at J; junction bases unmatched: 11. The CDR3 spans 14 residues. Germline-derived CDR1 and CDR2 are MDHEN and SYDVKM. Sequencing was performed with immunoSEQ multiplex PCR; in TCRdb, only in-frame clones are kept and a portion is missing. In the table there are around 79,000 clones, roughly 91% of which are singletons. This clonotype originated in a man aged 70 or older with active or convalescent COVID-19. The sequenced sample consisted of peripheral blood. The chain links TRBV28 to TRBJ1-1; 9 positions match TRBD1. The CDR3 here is CASSGTGSGYSAFF. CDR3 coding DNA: TGTGCCAGCAGTGGGACAGGGTCGGGCTACTCAGCTTTCTTT.